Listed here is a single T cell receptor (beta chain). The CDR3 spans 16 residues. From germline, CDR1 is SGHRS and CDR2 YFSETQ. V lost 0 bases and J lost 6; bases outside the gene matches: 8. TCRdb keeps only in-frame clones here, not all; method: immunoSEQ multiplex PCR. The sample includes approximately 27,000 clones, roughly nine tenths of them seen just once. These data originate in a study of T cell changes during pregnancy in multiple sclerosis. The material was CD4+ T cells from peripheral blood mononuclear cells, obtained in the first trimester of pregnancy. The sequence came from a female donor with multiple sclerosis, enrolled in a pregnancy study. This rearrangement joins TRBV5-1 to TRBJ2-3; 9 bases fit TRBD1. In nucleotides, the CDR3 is TGCGCCAGCAGCTTGGCCGGGACAGGGCCAGGGGATACGCAGTATTTT. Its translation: CASSLAGTGPGDTQYF. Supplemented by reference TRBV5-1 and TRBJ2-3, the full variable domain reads KAGVTQTPRYLIKTRGQQVTLSCSPISGHRSVSWYQQTPGQGLQFLFEYFSETQRNKGNFPGRFSGRQFSNSRSEMNVSTLELGDSALYLCASSLAGTGPGDTQYFGPGTRLTVL.